The source of this TCR beta chain is a study of T cells in Graves' hyperthyroidism and ophthalmopathy. Study-wide results and limits: From stable hyperthyroidism, ophthalmopathy was separated by a 13 V-J model. The model foresaw ophthalmopathy a median approximately 6.1 months prior to onset.

From RNA transcripts, TCR beta CDR3 regions were amplified. The HTBI primer set drove a first-round RT-PCR of the TCR CDR3. TCRdb re-called the multiplex PCR reads with MiXCR, one entry per CDR3 protein. The table lists about 270,000 distinct CDR3 sequences, approximately 21% of them singletons. A Clinical Activity Score of at least 3, a NOSPECS grade of at least 4 and a duration under 3 months were recorded in the ophthalmopathy patients. Diagnoses rested on clinical symptoms, serum thyroxine and TRAb, thyroid ultrasound and orbital computed tomography. This clonotype occurred a few times. Its antigen remains unknown. The V and J ends lost 7 bases and 0 bases respectively, with 16 bases between them. In germline, CDR1 is SQVTM, CDR2 ANQGSEA. The CDR3 runs to 15 residues.

This clonotype was obtained from a man under 40 with Graves' ophthalmopathy. J is TRBJ1-3 and V is TRBV29-1, with D perhaps TRBD1 (5 bases). Sequenced input: blood. In DNA, the CDR3 is TGCAGCGCAGTCCTGGACATTAGCTCTGGAAACACCATATATTTT. This codes for CSAVLDISSGNTIYF.